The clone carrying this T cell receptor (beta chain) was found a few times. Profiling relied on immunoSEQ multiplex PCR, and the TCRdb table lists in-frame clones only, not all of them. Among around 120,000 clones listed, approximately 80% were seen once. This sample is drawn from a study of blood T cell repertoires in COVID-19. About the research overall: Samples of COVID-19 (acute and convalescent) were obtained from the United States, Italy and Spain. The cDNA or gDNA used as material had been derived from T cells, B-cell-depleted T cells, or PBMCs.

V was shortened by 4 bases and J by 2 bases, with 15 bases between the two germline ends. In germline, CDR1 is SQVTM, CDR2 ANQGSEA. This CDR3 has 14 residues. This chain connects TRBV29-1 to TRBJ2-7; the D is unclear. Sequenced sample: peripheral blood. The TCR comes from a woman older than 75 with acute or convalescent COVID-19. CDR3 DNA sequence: TGCAGCGTTGGCGCCCGGGTAGCCCCCTACGAGCAGTACTTC. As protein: CSVGARVAPYEQYF.